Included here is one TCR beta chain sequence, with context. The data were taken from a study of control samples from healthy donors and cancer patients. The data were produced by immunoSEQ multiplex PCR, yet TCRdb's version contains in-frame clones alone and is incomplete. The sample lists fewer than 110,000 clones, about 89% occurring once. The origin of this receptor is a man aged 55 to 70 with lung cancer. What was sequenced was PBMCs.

The CDR3 sequence is CASSWGPFSGANVLTF. CDR3 DNA: TGTGCCAGCAGCTGGGGGCCCTTCTCTGGGGCCAACGTCCTGACTTTC. The chain combines TRBV5-6 with TRBJ2-6, with D tentatively TRBD1 (6 bases). The V end was cut by 3 bases, the J end by 0 bases, with 10 bases between. CDR1 SGHDT and CDR2 YYEEEE come from the germline V gene. The CDR3 runs 16 residues.